Below, one T cell receptor (beta chain) is given with its context. The sample belongs to a study of CD8 T cells in Susac syndrome. Sequencing of TCR beta was undertaken in CD8+ and CD4+ T cells derived from blood. An amount of RNA that ranged from roughly 0.5 to 1 ug was reverse transcribed with random hexamers. TCRdb reanalysed the immunoSEQ multiplex PCR reads using MiXCR and keeps one entry per CDR3 protein. The sample holds 130,000 to 150,000 distinct CDR3 sequences; about 93% are singletons and the top ten take approximately 0.3%. The germline V gene encodes CDR1 GTSNPN and CDR2 SVGIG (reference sequence). The V gene end was trimmed by 4 bases and the J gene end by 3 bases; junction bases not matched to a gene: 6. The CDR3 sequence is 14 residues long.

This receptor was obtained from a human donor in good health. V usage is TRBV30 and J usage is TRBJ2-1, with 7 nucleotides matching TRBD2. The specimen sequenced was CD8+ T cells from PBMCs. The chain's CDR3 is CAWIVSGYYNEQFF. The CDR3 DNA follows: TGTGCCTGGATTGTTAGCGGGTACTACAATGAGCAGTTCTTC.